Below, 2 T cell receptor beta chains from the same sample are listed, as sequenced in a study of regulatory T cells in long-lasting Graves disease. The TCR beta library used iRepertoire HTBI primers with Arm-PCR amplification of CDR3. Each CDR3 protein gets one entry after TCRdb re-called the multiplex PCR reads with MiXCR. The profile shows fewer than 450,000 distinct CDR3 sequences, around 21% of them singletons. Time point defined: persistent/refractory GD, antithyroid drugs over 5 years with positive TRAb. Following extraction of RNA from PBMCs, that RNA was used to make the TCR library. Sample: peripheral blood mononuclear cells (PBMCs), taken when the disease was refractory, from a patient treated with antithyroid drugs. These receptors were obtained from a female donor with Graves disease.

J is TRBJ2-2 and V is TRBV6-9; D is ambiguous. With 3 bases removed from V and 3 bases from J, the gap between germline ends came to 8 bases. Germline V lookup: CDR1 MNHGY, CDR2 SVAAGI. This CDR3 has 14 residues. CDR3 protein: CASSYSGYTGELFF. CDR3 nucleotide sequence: TGTGCCAGCAGTTACTCAGGTTACACCGGGGAGCTGTTTTTT.

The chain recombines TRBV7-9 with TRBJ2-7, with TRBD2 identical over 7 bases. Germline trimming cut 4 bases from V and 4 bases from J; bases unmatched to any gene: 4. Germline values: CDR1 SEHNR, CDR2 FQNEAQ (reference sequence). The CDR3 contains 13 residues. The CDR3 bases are TGTGCCAGCAGCTCGGGGGGTCAGTACGAGCAGTACTTC. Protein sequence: CASSSGGQYEQYF.